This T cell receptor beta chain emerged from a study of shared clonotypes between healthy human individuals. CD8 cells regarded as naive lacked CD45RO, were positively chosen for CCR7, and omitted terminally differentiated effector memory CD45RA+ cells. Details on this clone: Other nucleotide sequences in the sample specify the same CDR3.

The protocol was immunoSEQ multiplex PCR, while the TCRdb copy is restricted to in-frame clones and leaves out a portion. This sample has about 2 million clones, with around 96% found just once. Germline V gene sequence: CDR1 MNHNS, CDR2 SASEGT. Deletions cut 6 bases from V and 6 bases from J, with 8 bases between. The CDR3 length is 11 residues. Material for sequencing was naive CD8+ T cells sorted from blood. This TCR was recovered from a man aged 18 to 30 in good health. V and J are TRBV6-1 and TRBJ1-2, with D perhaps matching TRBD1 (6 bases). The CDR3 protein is CASRTGDGYTF. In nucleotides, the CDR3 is TGTGCCAGCAGGACAGGAGATGGCTACACCTTC.